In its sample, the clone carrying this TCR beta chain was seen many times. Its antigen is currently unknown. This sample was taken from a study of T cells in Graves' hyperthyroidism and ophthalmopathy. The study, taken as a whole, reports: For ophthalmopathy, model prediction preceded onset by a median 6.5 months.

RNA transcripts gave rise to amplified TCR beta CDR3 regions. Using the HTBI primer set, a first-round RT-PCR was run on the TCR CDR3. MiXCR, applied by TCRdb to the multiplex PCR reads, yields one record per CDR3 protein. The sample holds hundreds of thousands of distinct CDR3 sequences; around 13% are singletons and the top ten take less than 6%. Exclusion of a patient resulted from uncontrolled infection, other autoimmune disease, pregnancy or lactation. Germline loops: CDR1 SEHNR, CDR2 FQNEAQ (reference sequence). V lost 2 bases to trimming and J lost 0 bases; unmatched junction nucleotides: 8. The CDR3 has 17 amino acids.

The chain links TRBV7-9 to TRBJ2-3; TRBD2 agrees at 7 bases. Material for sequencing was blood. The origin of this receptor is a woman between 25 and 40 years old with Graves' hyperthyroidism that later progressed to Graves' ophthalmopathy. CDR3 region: CASSLIFQRGSTDTQYF. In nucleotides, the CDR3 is TGTGCCAGCAGCTTAATTTTCCAGCGGGGCAGCACAGATACGCAGTATTTT.